What follows are 14 T cell receptor beta chains derived from one specimen sequenced in a study of beta chain features in type 1 diabetes. The study's findings and limits: All four CD4+ subsets of Type 1 diabetes patients contained TCRB CDR3s that were moderately but significantly shorter.

Expressed TCRB transcripts were sequenced, since all the RNA that had been isolated was reverse transcribed. Assay: immunoSEQ multiplex PCR; the TCRdb copy retains only in-frame clones and omits some. The sample carries about 99,000 clones, under 30% recorded once. No antigen is known for these receptors. Sequencing was done on a sample of central memory CD4+ T cells from blood. The origin of the receptors is a woman younger than 35 with type 1 diabetes.

The chain carries TRBV7-9 and TRBJ1-2; 7 nucleotides line up with TRBD1. CDR3 length equals 13 residues. The V segment lost 5 bases and the J segment 6 bases; nucleotides outside the gene matches: 6. The germline V gene has CDR1 SEHNR and CDR2 FQNEAQ (reference sequence). CDR3 residues: CASSLRQGDGYTF. The CDR3 DNA sequence: TGTGCCAGCAGCCTCCGACAGGGTGATGGCTACACCTTC.

CDR3 sequence reads: CASSLGDSRDQETQYF. DNA of the CDR3: TGCGCCAGCAGCTTGGGAGATTCGAGGGATCAAGAGACCCAGTACTTC. The J gene is TRBJ2-5, the V gene TRBV5-1, with D possibly being TRBD2 (5 bases). Germline CDR1 and CDR2: SGHRS and YFSETQ. CDR3 length: 16 amino acids. The ends were cut back, 0 bases at V and 2 bases at J, with 14 bases in the middle. The full variable domain, completed using reference TRBV5-1 and TRBJ2-5, is KAGVTQTPRYLIKTRGQQVTLSCSPISGHRSVSWYQQTPGQGLQFLFEYFSETQRNKGNFPGRFSGRQFSNSRSEMNVSTLELGDSALYLCASSLGDSRDQETQYFGPGTRLLVL.

The rearrangement joins TRBV28 to TRBJ2-7; no definite D call. CDR3 length equals 14 residues. The germline gives CDR1 MDHEN, CDR2 SYDVKM. Trimming left V 3 bases short and J 2 bases short, with 11 bases between. This chain's CDR3 is CASSFPYYPYEQYF. In DNA, the CDR3 is TGTGCCAGCAGTTTCCCTTACTATCCCTACGAGCAGTACTTC.

This chain uses TRBV7-9 with TRBJ2-1, with 12 nucleotides matching TRBD2. The CDR3 has 14 residues. Germline V gene sequence: CDR1 SEHNR, CDR2 FQNEAQ (reference sequence). The junction had 3 bases not matched to a gene; V was cut back by 3 bases and J by 9 bases. The DNA of the CDR3 is TGTGCCAGCAGCTTGACTAGCGGGAGAGGTGAGCAGTTCTTC. This encodes CASSLTSGRGEQFF.

There are a few counts of this clone. CDR3 nucleotides: TGTGCCAGCAGTTACGGGGCGGGAGCTTCCAAAAACATTCAGTACTTC. Protein: CASSYGAGASKNIQYF. The rearrangement uses TRBV6-6 and TRBJ2-4, with 7 positions matching TRBD2. The germline V gene has CDR1 MNHNY and CDR2 SVGAGI (reference sequence). J gave up 2 bases and V 2 bases, and 6 bases lay outside the gene matches. The CDR3 is 16 amino acids.

The chain employs TRBV7-2 and TRBJ2-1, with 11 nucleotides matching TRBD2. Trimming cost V 4 bases and J 2 bases; bases outside gene matches: 7. Looked up from germline, CDR1 is SGHTA and CDR2 is FQGNSA. The CDR3 has 17 amino acids. The CDR3 region is CASSSKLTSGTYNEQFF. The CDR3 DNA sequence: TGTGCCAGCAGCTCGAAACTGACTAGCGGGACCTACAATGAGCAGTTCTTC.

This clone came up a few times. This chain uses TRBV7-9 with TRBJ1-3; D ambiguous. V lost 6 bases to trimming and J lost 1 base, with 10 bases between them. The germline CDR1 and CDR2 sequences are SEHNR and FQNEAQ (reference sequence). This CDR3 contains 14 residues. For the CDR3, the DNA is TGTGCCAGCAGTCCAGGTTCATCTGGAAACACCATATATTTT. This translates into CASSPGSSGNTIYF.

This clone has just one count. Here the CDR3 DNA reads TGTGCCAGCAGTTTCTCCAGCGGAACATCCTACGAGCAGTACTTC. This translates into CASSFSSGTSYEQYF. The V call is TRBV28, the J call TRBJ2-7; possible D gene TRBD2, 5 bases. The V gene's germline CDR1 is MDHEN and CDR2 SYDVKM. CDR3 size: 15 residues. Trimming took off 3 bases at V and 1 base at J, with 13 bases between the two ends.

This chain links TRBV7-2 with TRBJ1-1; D gene ambiguous. This CDR3 contains 12 residues. Germline CDR1 and CDR2: SGHTA and FQGNSA. V lost 3 bases, J lost 4 bases, and 6 bases lay in between. CDR3 nucleotides: TGTGCCAGCAGCTTTCTTAGCACTGAAGCTTTCTTT. It is translated as CASSFLSTEAFF. The full variable domain, in which reference TRBV7-2 and TRBJ1-1 provide the parts outside the CDR3, is GAGVSQSPSNKVTEKGKDVELRCDPISGHTALYWYRQSLGQGLEFLIYFQGNSAPDKSGLPSDRFSAERTGGSVSTLTIQRTQQEDSAVYLCASSFLSTEAFFGQGTRLTVV.

The chain employs TRBV11-3 and TRBJ2-5, with D maybe TRBD2 (5 bases). CDR3 length equals 12 residues. In germline, CDR1 is SGHNT, CDR2 YENEEA. V was shortened by 6 bases and J by 7 bases, with 12 bases between the two germline ends. CDR3 residues: CASSSAVPTQYF. CDR3 DNA: TGTGCCAGCAGTTCAGCGGTTCCGACCCAGTACTTC.

The V call is TRBV27, the J call TRBJ1-5; 7 bases fit TRBD1. From germline, CDR1 is MNHEY and CDR2 SMNVEV (reference sequence). J was trimmed by 2 bases and V by 0 bases; bases with no gene match: 1. The CDR3 is 15 amino acids. CDR3 protein: CASSLSGTGNQPQHF. The CDR3 DNA follows: TGTGCCAGCAGTTTATCGGGGACAGGCAATCAGCCCCAGCATTTT.

This clone has a handful of counts. The rearrangement joins TRBV10-3 to TRBJ2-1, with 9 bases matching TRBD2. Germline CDR1 and CDR2: ENHRY and SYGVKD. The V gene end was trimmed by 3 bases and the J gene end by 0 bases; junction bases not matched to a gene: 12. The CDR3 covers 19 residues. This CDR3 is CAISESSGSFGSSYNEQFF. CDR3 DNA: TGTGCCATCAGTGAAAGTAGCGGGAGTTTCGGGAGCTCCTACAATGAGCAGTTCTTC.

V and J are TRBV11-2 and TRBJ2-5, with D possibly TRBD1 on 5 matching bases. The V end lost 1 base, the J end lost 0 bases, and 9 bases lay between the germline ends. The CDR3 has 15 residues. CDR1 and CDR2 (germline): SGHAT, FQNNGV. The chain's CDR3 is CASSLVPGNQETQYF. The CDR3, as DNA: TGTGCCAGCAGCTTAGTTCCAGGGAACCAAGAGACCCAGTACTTC.

The chain combines TRBV5-1 with TRBJ2-3, with 10 bases that match TRBD1. CDR1 is SGHRS, CDR2 YFSETQ, per germline. The CDR3 length is 16 residues. V trimming: 4 bases; J trimming: 4 bases; junction bases outside the gene matches: 9. The CDR3 DNA reads TGCGCCAGCAGCCGGGAGGGGACAGGGGCCCCAGATACGCAGTATTTT. This gives the protein CASSREGTGAPDTQYF.